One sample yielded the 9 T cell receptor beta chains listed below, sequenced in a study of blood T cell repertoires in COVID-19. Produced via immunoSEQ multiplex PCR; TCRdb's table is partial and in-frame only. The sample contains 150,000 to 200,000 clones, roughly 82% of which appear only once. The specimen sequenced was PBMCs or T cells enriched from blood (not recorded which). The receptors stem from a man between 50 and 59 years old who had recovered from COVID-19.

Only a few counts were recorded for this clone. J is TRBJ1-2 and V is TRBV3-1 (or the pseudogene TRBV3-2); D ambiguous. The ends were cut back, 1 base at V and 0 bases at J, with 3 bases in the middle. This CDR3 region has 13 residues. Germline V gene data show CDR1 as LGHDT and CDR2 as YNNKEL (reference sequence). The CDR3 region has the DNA TGTGCCAGCAGCCAAGCAGCTAACTATGGCTACACCTTC. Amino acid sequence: CASSQAANYGYTF.

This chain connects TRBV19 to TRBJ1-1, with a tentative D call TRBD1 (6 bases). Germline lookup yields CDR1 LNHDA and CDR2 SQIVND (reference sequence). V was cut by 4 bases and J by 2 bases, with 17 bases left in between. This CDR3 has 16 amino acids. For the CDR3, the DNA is TGTGCCAGTAGTACCTCAGGGGCGCAGTTAAACACTGAAGCTTTCTTT. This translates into CASSTSGAQLNTEAFF.

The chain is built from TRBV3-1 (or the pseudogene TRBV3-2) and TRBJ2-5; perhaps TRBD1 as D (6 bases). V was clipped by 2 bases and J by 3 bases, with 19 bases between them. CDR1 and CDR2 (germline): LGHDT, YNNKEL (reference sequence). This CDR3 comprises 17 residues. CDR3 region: CASSQSPYLGGKETQYF. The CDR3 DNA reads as TGTGCCAGCAGCCAATCCCCCTACCTAGGGGGAAAAGAGACCCAGTACTTC.

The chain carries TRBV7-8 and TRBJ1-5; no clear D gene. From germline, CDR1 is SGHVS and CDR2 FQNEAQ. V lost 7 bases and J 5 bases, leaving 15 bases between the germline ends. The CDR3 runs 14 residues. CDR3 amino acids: CASNTAEKDQPQHF. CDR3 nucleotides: TGTGCCAGCAATACAGCCGAGAAGGATCAGCCCCAGCATTTT.

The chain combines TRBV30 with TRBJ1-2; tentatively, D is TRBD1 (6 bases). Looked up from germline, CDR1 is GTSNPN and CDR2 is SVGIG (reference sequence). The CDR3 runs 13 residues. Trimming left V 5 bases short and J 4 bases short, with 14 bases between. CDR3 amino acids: CAWGTQVSYGYTF. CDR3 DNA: TGTGCCTGGGGGACACAGGTGTCCTATGGCTACACCTTC.

CDR3 loop: CASSLGTGNNSPLHF. The DNA of the CDR3 is TGTGCCAGCAGTTTAGGGACAGGGAATAATTCACCCCTCCACTTT. The V call is TRBV28, the J call TRBJ1-6, with 9 nucleotides matching TRBD1. Germline V gives CDR1 MDHEN, CDR2 SYDVKM. V was clipped by 2 bases and J by 5 bases; unmatched bases: 1. The CDR3 is 15 amino acids.

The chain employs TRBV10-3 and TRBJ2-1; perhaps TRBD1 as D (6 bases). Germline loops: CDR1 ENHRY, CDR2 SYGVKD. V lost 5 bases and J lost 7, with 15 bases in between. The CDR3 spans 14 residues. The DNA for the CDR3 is TGTGCCATCAGTAACCGGGACACCAAGAATGAGCAGTTCTTC. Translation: CAISNRDTKNEQFF.

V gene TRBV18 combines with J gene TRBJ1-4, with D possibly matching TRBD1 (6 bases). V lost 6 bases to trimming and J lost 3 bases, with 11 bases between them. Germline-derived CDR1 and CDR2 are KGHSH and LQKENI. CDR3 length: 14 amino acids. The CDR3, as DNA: TGTGCCAGCTCTCAGGGGAAGGCTAATGAAAAACTGTTTTTT. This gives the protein CASSQGKANEKLFF.

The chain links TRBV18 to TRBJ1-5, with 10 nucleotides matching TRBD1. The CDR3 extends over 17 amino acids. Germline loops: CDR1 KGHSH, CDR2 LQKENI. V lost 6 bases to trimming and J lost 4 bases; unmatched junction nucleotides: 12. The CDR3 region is CASSLLTTGGSNQPQHF. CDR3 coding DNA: TGTGCCAGCTCTCTACTTACGACAGGGGGCTCTAATCAGCCCCAGCATTTT.